Each of the 32 T cell receptor beta chains below was sequenced from the same sample in a study of somatic mutations in cytotoxic T cells in rheumatoid arthritis. Method: immunoSEQ multiplex PCR; TCRdb's copy keeps in-frame clones and lacks some. This sample has over 10,000 clones, with 80% found just once. Sequences were obtained from CD8+ T cells sorted from blood. The receptors originated from a man over 45 in good health.

The chain uses TRBV7-9 and TRBJ2-1; D possibly matches TRBD1 or TRBD2 (5 bases each). This CDR3 is built from 15 residues. Trimming took 0 bases from V and 3 from J, leaving 9 bases between them. Looked up from germline, CDR1 is SEHNR and CDR2 is FQNEAQ (reference sequence). CDR3 sequence: CASSLAGTYYNEQFF. The DNA of the CDR3 is TGTGCCAGCAGCTTAGCCGGGACCTACTACAATGAGCAGTTCTTC.

This chain links TRBV6-5 with TRBJ2-1, with 10 bases fitting TRBD1. The V gene's germline CDR1 is MNHEY and CDR2 SVGAGI. CDR3 length equals 15 residues. V lost 4 bases, J lost 9 bases, and 9 bases stayed unmatched. In DNA, the CDR3 is TGTGCCAGCAGTTCGTCCGGGACAGGGGCGAGTGAGCAGTTCTTC. Its protein is CASSSSGTGASEQFF.

This clone was seen a single time. The V and J genes are TRBV27 and TRBJ1-1; D is unresolved. V lost 6 bases and J 4 bases, leaving 12 bases between the germline ends. Germline loops: CDR1 MNHEY, CDR2 SMNVEV (reference sequence). The CDR3 totals 13 residues. Here the CDR3 reads CASSLGIGTEAFF. Here the CDR3 DNA reads TGTGCCAGCAGCTTAGGCATCGGCACTGAAGCTTTCTTT.

The CDR3 region has the DNA TGTGCCAGCAGTACCCAGGAACGACCGGGGCCCGACGGGGTCCGTGGCAATCAGCCCCAGCATTTT. Translating gives CASSTQERPGPDGVRGNQPQHF. The genes are TRBV28 and TRBJ1-5, with D maybe TRBD1 (5 bases). The CDR3 is 22 amino acids. The germline V gene encodes CDR1 MDHEN and CDR2 SYDVKM. V was shortened by 5 bases and J by 2 bases, with 34 bases between the two germline ends.

J is TRBJ2-7 and V is TRBV12-5; D gene ambiguous. Trimming removed 6 bases from V and 0 bases from J, with 6 bases in between. The CDR3 length is 12 residues. The germline V gene encodes CDR1 LGHNT and CDR2 FRNRAP. CDR3 coding DNA: TGTGCTAGTGGATCGACCTCCTACGAGCAGTACTTC. Its translation is CASGSTSYEQYF. Supplemented by reference TRBV12-5 and TRBJ2-7, the full variable domain reads DARVTQTPRHKVTEMGQEVTMRCQPILGHNTVFWYRQTMMQGLELLAYFRNRAPLDDSGMPKDRFSAEMPDATLATLKIQPSEPRDSAVYFCASGSTSYEQYFGPGTRLTVT.

The gene calls are TRBV2 and TRBJ2-1; 11 nucleotides agree with TRBD2. Germline V lookup: CDR1 SNHLY, CDR2 FYNNEI. The CDR3 extends over 18 amino acids. J lost 7 bases, V lost 1 base, and 12 bases had no gene match. In DNA form, the CDR3 reads TGTGCCAGCAGTGAAGTAGGGACTAGCGGTCCTCAAGCGAATGAGCAGTTCTTC. It specifies CASSEVGTSGPQANEQFF.

This chain connects TRBV4-1 to TRBJ2-2, with D possibly being TRBD2 (6 bases). CDR3 length: 15 residues. CDR1 and CDR2 (germline): MGHRA, YSYEKL. V lost 3 bases and J 6 bases, leaving 14 bases between the germline ends. The CDR3 protein is CASSQEGTFPGELFF. Written as DNA, the CDR3 is TGCGCCAGCAGCCAGGAGGGGACCTTCCCCGGGGAGCTGTTTTTT.

The chain joins TRBV7-9 to TRBJ2-2, with 9 bases that match TRBD1. The germline V gene encodes CDR1 SEHNR and CDR2 FQNEAQ (reference sequence). The trim removed 5 bases at V and 3 bases at J, leaving 13 bases unmatched. The CDR3 runs to 18 residues. CDR3 loop: CASSPRDRDPLYTGELFF. As DNA, the CDR3 is TGTGCCAGCAGCCCCCGGGACAGGGACCCCCTTTACACCGGGGAGCTGTTTTTT.

As DNA, the CDR3 is TGTGCCAGCAGAAACAGGGAACGAAACACCATATATTTT. Its protein product is CASRNRERNTIYF. The chain recombines TRBV6-5 with TRBJ1-3, with D possibly matching TRBD1 (6 bases). Trimming took off 6 bases at V and 5 bases at J, with 11 bases between the two ends. This CDR3 has 13 amino acids. From germline, CDR1 is MNHEY and CDR2 SVGAGI.

V gene TRBV18 combines with J gene TRBJ2-5; 8 bases match TRBD1. This CDR3 is built from 15 residues. Trimming at V came to 4 bases and at J to 1 base, leaving 5 bases not matched to a gene. Germline CDR1 is KGHSH and CDR2 is LQKENI. The CDR3 nucleotides read TGTGCCAGCTCACTAACGACAGGGGTCCAAGAGACCCAGTACTTC. Its protein is CASSLTTGVQETQYF.

The V and J genes are TRBV5-1 and TRBJ2-3; TRBD1 matches at 10 bases. The J segment lost 3 bases and the V segment lost 4 bases, leaving 8 bases of the junction unmatched. The CDR3 has 16 residues. Germline loops: CDR1 SGHRS, CDR2 YFSETQ. The CDR3 protein is CASSPWDRGLTDTQYF. In DNA form, the CDR3 reads TGCGCCAGCAGCCCATGGGACAGGGGCTTGACAGATACGCAGTATTTT.

This chain connects TRBV27 to TRBJ2-1; 10 bases map to TRBD2. V lost 7 bases to trimming and J lost 5 bases; unmatched junction nucleotides: 14. The CDR3 sequence is 17 residues long. From germline, CDR1 is MNHEY and CDR2 SMNVEV (reference sequence). The CDR3 here is CASTTTPGLAANNEQFF. The CDR3, as DNA: TGTGCCAGCACAACTACCCCTGGACTAGCGGCTAACAATGAGCAGTTCTTC.

V and J are TRBV7-7 and TRBJ1-2; D uncertain. The CDR3 totals 14 residues. The germline gives CDR1 SSHAT, CDR2 FNYEAQ (reference sequence). The ends were cut back, 9 bases at V and 0 bases at J, with 14 bases in the middle. Here the CDR3 DNA reads TGTGCCAGGCTGCACGGGCCTTCTAACTATGGCTACACCTTC. It codes for CARLHGPSNYGYTF.

V is TRBV4-2 and J is TRBJ2-5; 8 bases fit TRBD1. Judging by the DNA end, TRBJ2-7 fits better; the J call may be wrong. The germline V gene encodes CDR1 LGHNA and CDR2 YNFKEQ. This CDR3 has 15 amino acids. The CDR3 loop reads CASSQEGQETYEQYF. The CDR3 DNA reads TGTGCCAGCAGCCAAGAGGGACAGGAGACCTACGAGCAGTACTTC.

The chain combines TRBV14 with TRBJ2-1; 9 bases fit TRBD2. V lost 1 base and J lost 4; bases outside the gene matches: 2. The CDR3 is made up of 15 amino acids. CDR1 SGHDN and CDR2 FVKESK come from the germline V gene. CDR3 sequence (DNA): TGTGCCAGCAGCCAAGGGCTAGCGGGATACAATGAGCAGTTCTTC. It encodes CASSQGLAGYNEQFF.

The chain has TRBV5-4 and TRBJ2-7, with a weak D call TRBD2 (6 bases). Germline V CDR1 and CDR2: SGHNT, YYREEE (reference sequence). The CDR3 contains 13 residues. Trimming took 1 base from V and 5 from J, leaving 10 bases between them. The CDR3 sequence is CASSLYGGDEQYV. CDR3 coding DNA: TGTGCCAGCAGCTTGTATGGAGGGGACGAGCAGTACGTC.

The genes are TRBV21-1 and TRBJ2-7; the table's D call, TRBD2, was not checked against the DNA. TRBV21-1 is labeled a pseudogene. The CDR3 has 24 residues. Written as DNA, the CDR3 is TGTGCCAGCAGCAAATGTTTATCGACTAACGACCCCCGGCGTTTTTCAGCGGTTCGCCACGAGCAGTACTTC. Its protein is CASSKCLSTNDPRRFSAVRHEQYF.

The rearrangement uses TRBV6-6 and TRBJ1-6, with D maybe TRBD1 (6 bases). The CDR3 covers 13 residues. With 10 bases removed from V and 5 bases from J, the gap between germline ends came to 12 bases. Germline CDR1 MNHNY, CDR2 SVGAGI (reference sequence). CDR3 protein: CATLGGDNSPLHF. The CDR3 DNA reads TGTGCCACTCTAGGGGGGGATAATTCACCCCTCCACTTT.

The V call is TRBV19, the J call TRBJ2-7, with 7 positions matching TRBD2. Germline V gene data show CDR1 as LNHDA and CDR2 as SQIVND (reference sequence). V lost 3 bases to trimming and J lost 4 bases; unmatched junction nucleotides: 9. The CDR3 runs 15 residues. CDR3 loop: CASSIGEGYYYEQYF. In nucleotides, the CDR3 is TGTGCCAGTAGTATCGGGGAGGGGTACTATTACGAGCAGTACTTC.

The chain is built from TRBV28 and TRBJ1-6, with D perhaps TRBD1 (5 bases). Germline V gene data show CDR1 as MDHEN and CDR2 as SYDVKM. The CDR3 extends over 16 amino acids. V lost 4 bases to trimming and J lost 2 bases, with 12 bases between them. CDR3 in amino acids: CASSSGVAAYNSPLHF. The DNA of the CDR3 is TGTGCCAGCAGTTCGGGGGTAGCCGCCTATAATTCACCCCTCCACTTT.

This clone was seen more than once but under ten times. The chain carries TRBV27 and TRBJ1-3, with D possibly being TRBD1 (5 bases). Trimming cost V 2 bases and J 7 bases, with 15 bases left between them. Germline V CDR1 and CDR2: MNHEY, SMNVEV (reference sequence). The length of the CDR3 is 15 residues. The CDR3 here is CASSLTGPRGNTIYF. The DNA of the CDR3 is TGTGCCAGCAGTTTAACCGGGCCTCGGGGGAACACCATATATTTT.

The genes are TRBV19 and TRBJ1-1; D not resolved. V gave up 2 bases and J gave up 1 base, with 11 bases separating them. The germline CDR1 and CDR2 sequences are LNHDA and SQIVND (reference sequence). The CDR3 extends over 15 amino acids. The CDR3 DNA reads as TGTGCCAGTAGTATACCGCGGGGTCCGAACACTGAAGCTTTCTTT. It is translated as CASSIPRGPNTEAFF.

The sample holds one count of this clone. This chain joins TRBV29-1 and TRBJ2-2; 11 nucleotides match TRBD1. Losses at the gene ends were 7 bases for V and 3 bases for J; bases not matched to a gene: 7. In germline, CDR1 is SQVTM, CDR2 ANQGSEA. This CDR3 contains 15 residues. The chain's CDR3 is CSAIGQGAYTGELFF. In nucleotides, the CDR3 is TGCAGCGCCATTGGACAGGGGGCTTACACCGGGGAGCTGTTTTTT.

The chain combines TRBV19 with TRBJ2-2; no definite D call. This CDR3 contains 17 residues. The germline V and J ends were trimmed by 7 bases and 6 bases, with 24 bases remaining between them. Germline CDR1 LNHDA, CDR2 SQIVND (reference sequence). Here the CDR3 DNA reads TGTGCCAGTACGAGCACCGCGATTGAGGTTAGGCCCGGGGAGCTGTTTTTT. Its translation is CASTSTAIEVRPGELFF.

The rearrangement uses TRBV11-3 and TRBJ2-7; D unclear. V was pared by 2 bases and J by 2 bases, with 10 bases between. Germline CDR1 is SGHNT and CDR2 is YENEEA. This CDR3 contains 14 residues. The CDR3 DNA reads TGTGCCAGCAGCTTACGTCGGGCTACCTACGAGCAGTACTTC. Protein product: CASSLRRATYEQYF.

This clone was found a few times. This chain links TRBV7-9 with TRBJ2-7, with D tentatively TRBD1 (6 bases). The length of the CDR3 is 15 residues. The germline V gene has CDR1 SEHNR and CDR2 FQNEAQ (reference sequence). V lost 1 base and J 1 base, leaving 11 bases between the germline ends. The CDR3 sequence is CASSLGFGQSYEQYF. CDR3 in DNA: TGTGCCAGCAGCTTAGGTTTTGGACAGTCCTACGAGCAGTACTTC.

Here the CDR3 DNA reads TGTGCCAGCAGCTCAGAACCCTTTTACGAGCAGTACGTC. It yields the protein CASSSEPFYEQYV. The chain has TRBV7-6 and TRBJ2-7, with D unclear. The CDR3 sequence is 13 residues long. V shed 4 bases and J shed 4 bases, with 11 bases lying between them. Per germline, CDR1 SGHVS and CDR2 FNYEAQ.

This clone was found once. This chain joins TRBV9 and TRBJ2-7, with D perhaps matching TRBD2 (6 bases). V was trimmed by 0 bases and J by 3 bases, leaving 10 bases between them. The germline V gene has CDR1 SGDLS and CDR2 YYNGEE. The CDR3 has 14 amino acids. Written as DNA, the CDR3 is TGTGCCAGCAGCGTAGGGTCGGGAGACTACGAGCAGTACTTC. It is translated as CASSVGSGDYEQYF.

CDR3 in amino acids: CSVVGTTWADTQYF. The CDR3 DNA reads TGCAGCGTTGTCGGGACCACCTGGGCAGATACGCAGTATTTT. This chain joins TRBV29-1 and TRBJ2-3; tentatively, D is TRBD1 or TRBD2 (5 bases each). The CDR3 runs to 14 residues. The V and J ends lost 4 bases and 4 bases respectively, with 15 bases between them. Germline-derived CDR1 and CDR2 are SQVTM and ANQGSEA.

The gene calls are TRBV5-4 and TRBJ1-2; no clear D. The CDR3 extends over 14 amino acids. CDR1 is SGHNT, CDR2 YYREEE, per germline (reference sequence). V gave up 4 bases and J gave up 1 base, with 11 bases separating them. CDR3 nucleotides: TGTGCCAGCAGCGGAGGTGGAATTAACTATGGCTACACCTTC. Its protein is CASSGGGINYGYTF.

This rearrangement joins TRBV7-9 to TRBJ2-3, with D possibly TRBD1 on 6 matching bases. V shed 4 bases and J shed 5 bases, with 19 bases lying between them. The CDR3 has 16 residues. CDR1 and CDR2 (germline): SEHNR, FQNEAQ (reference sequence). CDR3 in amino acids: CASSSRPGQLRDTQYF. The CDR3 coding sequence is TGTGCCAGCAGCTCCCGTCCGGGACAACTCCGAGATACGCAGTATTTT. The variable domain in full, completed from reference TRBV7-9 and TRBJ2-3, reads DTGVSQNPRHKITKRGQNVTFRCDPISEHNRLYWYRQTLGQGPEFLTYFQNEAQLEKSRLLSDRFSAERPKGSFSTLEIQRTEQGDSAMYLCASSSRPGQLRDTQYFGPGTRLTVL.

CDR3 DNA: TGTGCCAGCAGCTTGGGGGCCGGGGAGCTGTTTTTT. Encoded protein: CASSLGAGELFF. V is TRBV7-9 and J is TRBJ2-2, with D possibly called TRBD1 or TRBD2 (5 bases each). Germline V gives CDR1 SEHNR, CDR2 FQNEAQ (reference sequence). V lost 3 bases and J lost 6, with 5 bases in between. The CDR3 has 12 residues. Looking up the rest from reference TRBV7-9 and TRBJ2-2 gives the full variable domain: DTGVSQNPRHKITKRGQNVTFRCDPISEHNRLYWYRQTLGQGPEFLTYFQNEAQLEKSRLLSDRFSAERPKGSFSTLEIQRTEQGDSAMYLCASSLGAGELFFGEGSRLTVL.